This TCR beta chain was profiled in a study of neoadjuvant nivolumab and ipilimumab in lung cancer (dated by TCRdb to the early 2020s). With regard to the full study: Nivolumab was given at 3 mg/kg intravenously on days 1, 15 and 29, and the combination arm added ipilimumab 1 mg/kg on day 1 only. Of the roughly 45 patients with operable NSCLC treated in the trial, approximately 23 were randomized to nivolumab monotherapy and roughly 21 to nivolumab plus ipilimumab. Matched pretherapy and resected tumor pairs were analyzed for seven patients, of whom four received nivolumab and three received nivolumab plus ipilimumab. The study compared TCR repertoires in pretherapy (baseline) peripheral blood with TCR repertoires in tumors resected at surgery following neoadjuvant immune checkpoint blockade. The primary endpoint of the trial was the rate of major pathologic response (MPR) in the intention-to-treat population of each study arm. The paper's findings and limits, for the study overall: A positive correlation was observed between pretherapy blood TCR richness and richness in tumors resected after neoadjuvant therapy (Spearman R of about 0.8). No significant correlation was found between TCR clonality and pathologic tumor regression, and only a single major-pathologic-response sample was available for the analysis of TCR clonality versus pathologic tumor regression. Greater TCR richness and clonality were observed in resected tumors than in tumor-adjacent uninvolved lung, and increases were observed in more dual-therapy-treated tumors. Tumor T-cell richness and clonality rose from pretherapy to surgery in three of three dual-therapy tumors but in only two of four nivolumab-treated tumors. A small number of samples underwent TCR sequencing.

Library creation used the immunoSEQ multiplex PCR assay. On the authors' methods: Repertoires were summarized in terms of richness and clonality, and significantly expanded and contracted clones between pre- and post-therapy samples were identified. TCRdb obtained this table from immuneACCESS and retained in-frame rearrangements with V and J assigned. These tables miss some clones; where compared with another copy, unresolved V genes account for less than half of the shortfall, and the remainder is unexplained. The D gene and trimming were derived from the DNA, and the V and J assignments and clone size from that table. Here the sample has 15,000 to 20,000 clones; 65% to 85% occur a single time. Jointly, the top ten make up around 7.3% of the sample. According to the study, the label for this sample's time point signals: at surgical resection after neoadjuvant nivolumab +/- ipilimumab. Samples came from the phase 2 randomized NEOSTAR trial, which tested neoadjuvant nivolumab or nivolumab plus ipilimumab followed by surgery in operable NSCLC.

In regard to this clone: Its target antigen remains unknown. The record has no base qualities; no much larger clone is one base away.

Relative to germline, V is 7 bases shorter and J is 3 bases shorter, with 19 bases between their ends. From the germline V gene, CDR1 is SNHLY and CDR2 is FYNNEI. Spanning cysteine to phenylalanine, the CDR3 consists of 16 amino acids. The sequence is cut down to CDR3 DNA, 48 bases in frame from base 1. Source: tumor tissue, taken after neoadjuvant nivolumab, alone or with ipilimumab, at or shortly before surgery. The clonotype was recovered from an adult with non-small cell lung cancer. This chain is built from TRBV2 and TRBJ2-1, with no confidently assigned D gene. The nucleotide sequence is TGTGCCAGCACGAGTCCCGTGGTGGGTGTCTACAATGAGCAGTTCTTC. This encodes CASTSPVVGVYNEQFF.